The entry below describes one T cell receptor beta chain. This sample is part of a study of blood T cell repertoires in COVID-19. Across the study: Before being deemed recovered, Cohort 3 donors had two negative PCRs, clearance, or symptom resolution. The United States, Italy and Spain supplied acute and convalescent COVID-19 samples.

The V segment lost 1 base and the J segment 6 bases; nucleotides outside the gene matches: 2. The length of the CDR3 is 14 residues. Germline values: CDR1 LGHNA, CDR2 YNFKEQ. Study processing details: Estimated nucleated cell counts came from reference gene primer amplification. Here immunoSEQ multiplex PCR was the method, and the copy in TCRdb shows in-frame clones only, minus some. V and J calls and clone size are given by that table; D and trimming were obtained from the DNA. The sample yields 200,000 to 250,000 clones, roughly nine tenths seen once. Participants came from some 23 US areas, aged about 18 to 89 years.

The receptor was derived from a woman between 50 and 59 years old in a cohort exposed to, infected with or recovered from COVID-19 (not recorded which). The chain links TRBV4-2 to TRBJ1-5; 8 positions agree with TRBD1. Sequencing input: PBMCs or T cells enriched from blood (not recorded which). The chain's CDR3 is CASSQGQGFQPQHF. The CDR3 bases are TGTGCCAGCAGCCAAGGACAGGGGTTTCAGCCCCAGCATTTT.